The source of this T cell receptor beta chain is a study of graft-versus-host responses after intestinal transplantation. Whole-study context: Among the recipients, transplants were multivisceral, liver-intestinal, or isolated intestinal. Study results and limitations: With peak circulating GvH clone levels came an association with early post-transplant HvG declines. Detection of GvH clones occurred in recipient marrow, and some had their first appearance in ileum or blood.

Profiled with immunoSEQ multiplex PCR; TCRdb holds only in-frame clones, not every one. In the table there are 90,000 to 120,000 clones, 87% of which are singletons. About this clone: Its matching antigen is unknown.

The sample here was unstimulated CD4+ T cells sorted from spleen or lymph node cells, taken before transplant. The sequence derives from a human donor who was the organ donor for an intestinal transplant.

Written as DNA, the CDR3 is TGTGCTAGTGGTTTTAGCACTAACTATGGCTACACCTTC. Protein product: CASGFSTNYGYTF. This chain joins TRBV12-5 and TRBJ1-2; D gene uncertain. V shed 3 bases and J shed 0 bases, with 5 bases lying between them. Germline CDR1 and CDR2: LGHNT and FRNRAP. The CDR3 has 13 amino acids.